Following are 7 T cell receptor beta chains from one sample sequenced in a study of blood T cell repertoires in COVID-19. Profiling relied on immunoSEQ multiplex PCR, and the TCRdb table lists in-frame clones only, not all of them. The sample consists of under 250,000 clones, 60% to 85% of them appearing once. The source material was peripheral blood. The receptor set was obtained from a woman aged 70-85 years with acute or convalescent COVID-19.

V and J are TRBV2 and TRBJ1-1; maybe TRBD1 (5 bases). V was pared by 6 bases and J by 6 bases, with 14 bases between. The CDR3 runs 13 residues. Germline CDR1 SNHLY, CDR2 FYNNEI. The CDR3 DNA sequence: TGTGCCAGCAGCACTTATTCGACAGCTGAAGCTTTCTTT. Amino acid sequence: CASSTYSTAEAFF. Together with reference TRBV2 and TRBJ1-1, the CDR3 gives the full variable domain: EPEVTQTPSHQVTQMGQEVILRCVPISNHLYFYWYRQILGQKVEFLVSFYNNEISEKSEIFDDQFSVERPDGSNFTLKIRSTKLEDSAMYFCASSTYSTAEAFFGQGTRLTVV.

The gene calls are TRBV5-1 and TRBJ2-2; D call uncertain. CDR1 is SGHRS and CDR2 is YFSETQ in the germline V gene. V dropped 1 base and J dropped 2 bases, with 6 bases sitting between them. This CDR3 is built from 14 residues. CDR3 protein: CASSLTLNTGELFF. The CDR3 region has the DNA TGCGCCAGCAGCTTGACCCTAAACACCGGGGAGCTGTTTTTT.

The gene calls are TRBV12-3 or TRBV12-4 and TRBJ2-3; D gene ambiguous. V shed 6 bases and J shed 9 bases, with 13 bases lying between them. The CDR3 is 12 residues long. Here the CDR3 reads CASRKPSATQYF. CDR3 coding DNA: TGTGCCAGCAGGAAGCCCTCTGCGACGCAGTATTTT.

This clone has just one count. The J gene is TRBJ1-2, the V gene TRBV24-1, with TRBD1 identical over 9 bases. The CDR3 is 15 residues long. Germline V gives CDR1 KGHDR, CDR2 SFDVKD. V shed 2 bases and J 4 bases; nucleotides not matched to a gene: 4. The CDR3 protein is CATSDSTQGAYGYTF. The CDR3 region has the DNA TGTGCCACCAGTGATTCCACACAGGGGGCCTATGGCTACACCTTC.

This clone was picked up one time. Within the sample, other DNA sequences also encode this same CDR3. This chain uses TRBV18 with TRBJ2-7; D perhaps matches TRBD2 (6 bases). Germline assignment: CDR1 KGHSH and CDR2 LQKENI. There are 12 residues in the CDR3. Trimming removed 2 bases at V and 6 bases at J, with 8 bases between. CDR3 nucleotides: TGTGCCAGCTCACCATCGGGGGTCGAGCAGTACTTC. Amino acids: CASSPSGVEQYF. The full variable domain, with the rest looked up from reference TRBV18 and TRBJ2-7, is NAGVMQNPRHLVRRRGQEARLRCSPMKGHSHVYWYRQLPEEGLKFMVYLQKENIIDESGMPKERFSAEFPKEGPSILRIQQVVRGDSAAYFCASSPSGVEQYFGPGTRLTVT.

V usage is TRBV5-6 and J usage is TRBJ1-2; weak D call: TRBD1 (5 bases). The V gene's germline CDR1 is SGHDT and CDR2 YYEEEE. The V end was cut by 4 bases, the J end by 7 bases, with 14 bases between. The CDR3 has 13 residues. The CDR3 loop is CASSGDLGLGYTF. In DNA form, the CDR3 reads TGTGCCAGCAGCGGTGACTTGGGGCTTGGCTACACCTTC. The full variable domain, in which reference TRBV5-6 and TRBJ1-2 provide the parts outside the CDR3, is DAGVTQSPTHLIKTRGQQVTLRCSPKSGHDTVSWYQQALGQGPQFIFQYYEEEERQRGNFPDRFSGHQFPNYSSELNVNALLLGDSALYLCASSGDLGLGYTFGSGTRLTVV.

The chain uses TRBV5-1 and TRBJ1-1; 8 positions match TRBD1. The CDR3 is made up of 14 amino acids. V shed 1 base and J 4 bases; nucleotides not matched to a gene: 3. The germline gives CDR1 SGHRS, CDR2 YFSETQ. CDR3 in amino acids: CASSLQGAPTEAFF. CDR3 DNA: TGCGCCAGCAGCTTGCAGGGGGCGCCCACTGAAGCTTTCTTT.